This T cell receptor beta chain is from a study of response to subunit inactivated influenza vaccine. This clonotype was detected a few times. Via MiXCR, TCRdb re-called the RT-PCR reads, giving one row per CDR3 protein. Of hundreds of thousands of distinct CDR3 sequences in the sample, under 15% were seen once. V shed 6 bases and J 5 bases; nucleotides not matched to a gene: 5. The CDR3 length is 13 residues. This TCR derives from a man aged 45-60 years who received an inactivated influenza vaccine. This rearrangement joins TRBV12-3 or TRBV12-4 to TRBJ2-5; TRBD1 aligns across 8 bases. The sample was PBMCs from blood, taken 45 days after vaccination. The CDR3 bases are TGTGCCAGCAGACCGACAGGGGCTGAGACCCAGTACTTC. It translates to CASRPTGAETQYF.